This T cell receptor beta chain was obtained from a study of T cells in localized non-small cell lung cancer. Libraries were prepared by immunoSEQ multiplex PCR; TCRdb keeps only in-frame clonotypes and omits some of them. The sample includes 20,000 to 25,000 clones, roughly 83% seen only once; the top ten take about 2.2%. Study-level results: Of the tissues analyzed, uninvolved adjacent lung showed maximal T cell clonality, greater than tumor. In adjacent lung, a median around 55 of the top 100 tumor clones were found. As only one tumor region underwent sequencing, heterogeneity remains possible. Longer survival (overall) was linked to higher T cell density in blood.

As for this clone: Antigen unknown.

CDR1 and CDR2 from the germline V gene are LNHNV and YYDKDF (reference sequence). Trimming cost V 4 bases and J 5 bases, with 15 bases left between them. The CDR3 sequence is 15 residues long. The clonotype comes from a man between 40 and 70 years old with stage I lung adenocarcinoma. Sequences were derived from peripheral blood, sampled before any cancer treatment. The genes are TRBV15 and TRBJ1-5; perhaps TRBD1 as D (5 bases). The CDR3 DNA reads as TGTGCCACCAGCACTTCCCCAGGGTGGGATCAGCCCCAGCATTTT. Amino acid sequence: CATSTSPGWDQPQHF.